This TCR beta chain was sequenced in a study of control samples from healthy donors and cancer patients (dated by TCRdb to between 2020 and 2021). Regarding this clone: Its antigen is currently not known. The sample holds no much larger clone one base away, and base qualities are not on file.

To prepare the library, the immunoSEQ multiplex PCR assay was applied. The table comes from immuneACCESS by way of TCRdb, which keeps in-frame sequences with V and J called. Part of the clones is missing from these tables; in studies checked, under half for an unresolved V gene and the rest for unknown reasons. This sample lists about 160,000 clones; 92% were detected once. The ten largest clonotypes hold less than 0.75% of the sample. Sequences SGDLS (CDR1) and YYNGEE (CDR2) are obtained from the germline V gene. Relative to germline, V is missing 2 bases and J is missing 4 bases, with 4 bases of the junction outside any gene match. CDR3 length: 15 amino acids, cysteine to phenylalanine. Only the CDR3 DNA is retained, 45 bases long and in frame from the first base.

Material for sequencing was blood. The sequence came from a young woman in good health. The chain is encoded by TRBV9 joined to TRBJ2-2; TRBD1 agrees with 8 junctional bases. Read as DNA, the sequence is TGTGCCAGCAGCGTCTCCACAGGGGGCACCGGGGAGCTGTTTTTT. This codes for CASSVSTGGTGELFF.